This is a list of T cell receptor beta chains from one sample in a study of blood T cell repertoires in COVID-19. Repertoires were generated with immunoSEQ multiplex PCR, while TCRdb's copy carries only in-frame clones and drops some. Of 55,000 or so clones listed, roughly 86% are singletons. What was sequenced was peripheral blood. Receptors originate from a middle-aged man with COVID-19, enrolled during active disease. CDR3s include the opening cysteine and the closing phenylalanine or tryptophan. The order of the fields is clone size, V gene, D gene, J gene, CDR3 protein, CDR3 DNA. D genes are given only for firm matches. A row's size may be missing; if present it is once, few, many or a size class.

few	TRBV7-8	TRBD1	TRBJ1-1	CASSPIGTGSFNTEAFF	TGTGCCAGCAGCCCGATTGGGACAGGGTCTTTCAACACTGAAGCTTTCTTT
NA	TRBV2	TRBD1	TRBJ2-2	CASSLGTGKNTGELFF	TGTGCCAGCAGTTTGGGGACAGGGAAAAATACCGGGGAGCTGTTTTTT
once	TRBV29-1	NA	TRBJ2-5	CSVHRRLASQETQYF	TGCAGCGTGCACCGCCGGCTAGCGTCACAAGAGACCCAGTACTTC
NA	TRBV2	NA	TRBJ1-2	CASSGISGGNGYTF	TGTGCCAGCAGTGGGATATCGGGGGGGAATGGCTACACCTTC
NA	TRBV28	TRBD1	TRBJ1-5	CATKAGTVNQPQHF	TGTGCCACCAAAGCCGGGACAGTCAATCAGCCCCAGCATTTT
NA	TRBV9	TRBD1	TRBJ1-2	CASSNGQGLDYGYTF	TGTGCCAGCAGCAACGGACAGGGACTGGACTATGGCTACACCTTC
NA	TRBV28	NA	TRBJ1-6	CASSLTPGFDSPLHF	TGTGCCAGCAGCCTGACTCCAGGGTTCGATTCACCCCTCCACTTT
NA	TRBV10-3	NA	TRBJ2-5	CAISESRPEATRAETQYF	TGTGCCATCAGTGAAAGTCGGCCGGAGGCGACCCGAGCGGAGACCCAGTACTTC
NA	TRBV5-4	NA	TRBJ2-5	CASSLGGQRQRETQYF	TGTGCCAGCAGCTTGGGAGGACAGAGACAGAGGGAGACCCAGTACTTC
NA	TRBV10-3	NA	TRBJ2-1	CAISESGTYEQFF	TGTGCCATCAGTGAATCGGGTACATATGAGCAGTTCTTC
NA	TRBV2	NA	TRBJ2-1	CASSEYVAGYNEQFF	TGTGCCAGCAGTGAATATGTCGCGGGGTACAATGAGCAGTTCTTC
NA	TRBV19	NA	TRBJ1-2	CASTSGGPYGYTF	TGTGCCAGTACTAGCGGCGGTCCCTATGGCTACACCTTC
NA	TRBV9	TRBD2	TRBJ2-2	CASSVELDPSGRVSTGELFF	TGTGCCAGCAGCGTAGAGTTGGATCCTAGCGGGAGAGTGAGCACCGGGGAGCTGTTTTTT
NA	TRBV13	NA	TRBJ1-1	CASSTRQMNTEAFF	TGTGCCAGCAGCACCCGACAGATGAACACTGAAGCTTTCTTT
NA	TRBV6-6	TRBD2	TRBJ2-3	CASSRTSVSDTQYF	TGTGCCAGCAGTCGGACTAGCGTCTCAGATACGCAGTATTTT
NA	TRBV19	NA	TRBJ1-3	CASSIEGLGGRISGNTIYF	TGTGCCAGTAGTATAGAAGGCCTCGGGGGGCGCATCTCTGGAAACACCATATATTTT
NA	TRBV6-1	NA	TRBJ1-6	CASSADLLRGPNSPLHF	TGTGCCAGCAGTGCCGACCTGCTTCGGGGTCCCAATTCACCCCTCCACTTT
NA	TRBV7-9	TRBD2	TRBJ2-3	CASSPASSGRADTQYF	TGTGCCAGCAGCCCAGCCTCTAGCGGGAGGGCAGATACGCAGTATTTT
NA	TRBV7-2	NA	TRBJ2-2	CASSLQQGGLTGELFF	TGTGCCAGCAGCCTCCAGCAGGGGGGCCTAACCGGGGAGCTGTTTTTT
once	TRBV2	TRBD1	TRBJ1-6	CASSPQGRNSPLHF	TGTGCCAGCAGCCCACAGGGGAGGAATTCACCCCTCCACTTT
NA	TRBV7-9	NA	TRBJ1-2	CASSFGGREGGYTF	TGTGCCAGCAGCTTCGGTGGCAGGGAAGGTGGCTACACCTTC
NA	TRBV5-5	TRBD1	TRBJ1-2	CASSWDRGYLGYTF	TGTGCCAGCAGCTGGGACAGGGGTTATCTTGGCTACACCTTC
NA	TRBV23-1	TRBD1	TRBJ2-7	CASSRVGQGPYEQYF	TGCGCCAGCAGTCGCGTTGGACAGGGACCCTACGAGCAGTACTTC
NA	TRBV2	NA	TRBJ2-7	CASSESGGYEQYF	TGTGCCAGCAGTGAGTCCGGAGGCTACGAGCAGTACTTC
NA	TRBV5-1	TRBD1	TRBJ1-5	CASSRWTGGNQPQHF	TGCGCCAGCAGTAGGTGGACAGGGGGGAATCAGCCCCAGCATTTT
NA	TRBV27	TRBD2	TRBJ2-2	CASSPRLAGVSTGELFF	TGTGCCAGCAGCCCGAGACTAGCGGGGGTTTCCACCGGGGAGCTGTTTTTT
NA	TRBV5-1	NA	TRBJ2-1	CASSLPLLSHNEQFF	TGCGCCAGCAGCTTGCCCCTCCTAAGCCACAATGAGCAGTTCTTC
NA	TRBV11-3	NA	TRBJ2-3	CASSLGLAVTVDTQYF	TGTGCCAGCAGCCTGGGACTCGCGGTTACAGTAGATACGCAGTATTTT
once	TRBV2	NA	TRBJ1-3	CASSEQSGNTIYF	TGTGCCAGCAGTGAACAATCCGGAAACACCATATATTTT
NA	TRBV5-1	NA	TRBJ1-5	CASSSNNPRTEPQHF	TGCGCCAGCAGCTCCAATAATCCAAGAACGGAGCCCCAGCATTTT
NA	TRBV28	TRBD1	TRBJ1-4	CASSLPQGDEKLFF	TGTGCCAGCAGTTTGCCACAGGGGGACGAAAAACTGTTTTTT
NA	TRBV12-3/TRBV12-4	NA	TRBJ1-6	CASTFPGSPLHF	TGTGCCAGCACCTTTCCGGGGTCACCCCTCCACTTT